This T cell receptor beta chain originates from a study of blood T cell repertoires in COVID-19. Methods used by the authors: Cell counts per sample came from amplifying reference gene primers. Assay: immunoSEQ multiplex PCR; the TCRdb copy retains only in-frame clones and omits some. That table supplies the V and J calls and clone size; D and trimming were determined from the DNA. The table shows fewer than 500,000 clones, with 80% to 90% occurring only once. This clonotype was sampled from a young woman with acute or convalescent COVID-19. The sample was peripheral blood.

In DNA, the CDR3 is TGTGCCAGCAGCAGAGGGGGAACGGAGACCCAGTACTTC. Encoded protein: CASSRGGTETQYF. The chain has TRBV28 and TRBJ2-5, with TRBD1 as a possible D gene (6 bases). In germline, CDR1 is MDHEN, CDR2 SYDVKM. The CDR3 consists of 13 residues. Trimming took 6 bases from V and 5 from J, leaving 13 bases between them. The full variable domain, completed using reference TRBV28 and TRBJ2-5, is DVKVTQSSRYLVKRTGEKVFLECVQDMDHENMFWYRQDPGLGLRLIYFSYDVKMKEKGDIPEGYSVSREKKERFSLILESASTNQTSMYLCASSRGGTETQYFGPGTRLLVL.